These 10 T cell receptor beta chains came from one sample sequenced in a study of low-dose radiotherapy and immunotherapy resistance in tumors (dated by TCRdb to between 2020 and 2023). First-strand cDNA was synthesized using Superscript III and a set of TRAV- and TRBV-specific primers, so that both TCRalpha and TCRbeta chains were covered. TCRs were amplified for 20 to 25 PCR cycles with Phusion, using a constant-region primer paired with the adapter attached to the V primers. TCRdb trimmed public reads at Q25 via fastp, called clones via MiXCR and kept in-frame beta chains. Rows are combined by CDR3 protein, so each entry shows the most common genes and DNA. Here the sample has 7,100 or so distinct CDR3 sequences; 53% occur a single time. Approximately 12% of the sample lies in the top ten. The receptors stem from a human donor with advanced metastatic prostate, ovarian, gallbladder or colorectal cancer (not recorded which). This table probably holds off-target reads from a library built for another chain.

This chain uses TRBV10-3 with TRBJ1-6; tentative D call: TRBD1 (6 bases). This CDR3 comprises 13 residues. V lost 10 bases to trimming and J lost 7 bases, with 14 bases between them. Germline loops: CDR1 ENHRY, CDR2 SYGVKD. The CDR3 nucleotides read TGTGCCAGCCGGGACACGGAGAATTCACCCCTCCACTTT. It translates to CASRDTENSPLHF.

This clonotype came up a few times. The V and J genes are TRBV28 and TRBJ1-2; D not resolved. The ends were cut back, 5 bases at V and 0 bases at J, with 19 bases in the middle. The CDR3 covers 17 residues. CDR1 and CDR2 from the germline V gene are MDHEN and SYDVKM. CDR3 protein: CASSNGELVKSNYGYTF. Here the CDR3 DNA reads TGTGCCAGCAGTAATGGGGAGTTAGTTAAATCTAACTATGGCTACACCTTC.

The chain links TRBV3-1 to TRBJ1-2, with TRBD1 as a possible D gene (5 bases). Trimming pared 3 bases from V and 7 bases from J, leaving 9 bases between. The CDR3 is 12 amino acids. Germline CDR1 reads LGHDT; CDR2 reads YNNKEL (reference sequence). In nucleotides, the CDR3 is TGTGCCAGCAGCCAGGGGGGGAGTGGCTACACCTTC. This translates into CASSQGGSGYTF. Variable domain in full (rest from reference TRBV3-1 and TRBJ1-2): DTAVSQTPKYLVTQMGNDKSIKCEQNLGHDTMYWYKQDSKKFLKIMFSYNNKELIINETVPNRFSPKSPDKAHLNLHINSLELGDSAVYFCASSQGGSGYTFGSGTRLTVV.

The CDR3 nucleotides read TGTGCCAGCAGTTTTGCAGGGGCGAGGACCGGGGAGCTGTTTTTT. Translating gives CASSFAGARTGELFF. This chain connects TRBV28 to TRBJ2-2; D possibly corresponds to TRBD1 (6 bases). Per germline, CDR1 MDHEN and CDR2 SYDVKM. Between the trimmed V and J ends, which lost 3 bases and 5 bases, there was a span of 13 bases. The CDR3 has 15 residues.

The gene calls are TRBV21-1 and TRBJ2-7; no check of the table's D call, TRBD1, against the DNA was made. TRBV21-1 is classified as a pseudogene. The CDR3 sequence is 18 residues long. The CDR3 sequence: CASSKVGWQGESSYEQYF. In nucleotides, the CDR3 is TGTGCCAGCAGCAAAGTAGGGTGGCAGGGCGAGAGCTCCTACGAGCAGTACTTC.

The gene calls are TRBV29-1 and TRBJ2-3; D perhaps matches TRBD1 (5 bases). Germline CDR1 reads SQVTM; CDR2 reads ANQGSEA. The CDR3 has 12 amino acids. The ends were cut back, 6 bases at V and 2 bases at J, with 9 bases in the middle. The CDR3 DNA sequence: TGCAGCGTCGCAGGGTTCACAGATACGCAGTATTTT. It codes for CSVAGFTDTQYF.

The rearrangement uses TRBV9 and TRBJ2-7; TRBD1 is a possible D gene (5 bases). Between the trimmed V and J ends, which lost 4 bases and 3 bases, there was a span of 14 bases. There are 14 residues in the CDR3. Germline CDR1 SGDLS, CDR2 YYNGEE. CDR3 in amino acids: CASSPSGQYYEQYF. In DNA form, the CDR3 reads TGTGCCAGCAGCCCCTCCGGACAATACTACGAGCAGTACTTC.

The J gene is TRBJ2-3, the V gene TRBV20-1; 7 bases align to TRBD2. This CDR3 region has 15 residues. V shed 0 bases and J 6 bases; nucleotides not matched to a gene: 9. CDR1 DFQATT and CDR2 SNEGSKA come from the germline V gene (reference sequence). The DNA of the CDR3 is TGCAGTGCTAGAGAAGGGACTACTCGGTCGGATACGCAGTATTTT. Translation gives CSAREGTTRSDTQYF.

The J gene is TRBJ1-2, the V gene TRBV9, with D unresolved. The CDR3 extends over 12 amino acids. Per the germline V gene, CDR1 is SGDLS and CDR2 is YYNGEE. The ends were cut back, 3 bases at V and 8 bases at J, with 11 bases in the middle. The CDR3 nucleotides read TGTGCCAGCAGCGACCCGACGGGGGGCTACACCTTC. Its protein is CASSDPTGGYTF.

V gene TRBV28 combines with J gene TRBJ2-1; possibly TRBD2 for D (5 bases). The ends were cut back, 7 bases at V and 8 bases at J, with 18 bases in the middle. Per germline, CDR1 MDHEN and CDR2 SYDVKM. The length of the CDR3 is 14 residues. In nucleotides, the CDR3 is TGTGCCAGCAATGAGCGGCAGGCCCGACATGAGCAGTTCTTC. Translating it yields CASNERQARHEQFF.